Below, 17 T cell receptor beta chains from the same sample are listed, as sequenced in a study of CD8 T cells in Susac syndrome. Reverse transcription used about 0.45 to 1 ug RNA and random hexamers. Each CDR3 protein is one row after TCRdb ran MiXCR on the immunoSEQ multiplex PCR reads. Altogether fewer than 100,000 distinct CDR3 sequences are present, 91% being singletons, with the ten largest covering approximately 0.46%. Sequences were obtained from CD8+ T cells from PBMCs. The receptors shown here come from a human donor with multiple sclerosis.

This rearrangement joins TRBV9 to TRBJ2-3; 11 positions agree with TRBD1. V shed 2 bases and J 5 bases; nucleotides not matched to a gene: 7. The germline V gene has CDR1 SGDLS and CDR2 YYNGEE. CDR3 length: 16 residues. The CDR3: CASSVPGQGVVDTQYF. CDR3 sequence (DNA): TGTGCCAGCAGCGTGCCGGGACAGGGGGTTGTAGATACGCAGTATTTT.

CDR3 loop: CASSGGSPILFQPQHF. CDR3 nucleotide sequence: TGTGCCAGCAGTGGAGGGAGCCCCATTTTGTTTCAGCCCCAGCATTTT. The chain couples TRBV2 to TRBJ1-5; D is ambiguous. Between the trimmed V and J ends, which lost 4 bases and 6 bases, there was a span of 19 bases. This CDR3 has 16 residues. Germline CDR1 is SNHLY and CDR2 is FYNNEI.

The chain carries TRBV9 and TRBJ2-1; no clear D gene. The germline V gene has CDR1 SGDLS and CDR2 YYNGEE. V dropped 0 bases and J dropped 12 bases, with 10 bases sitting between them. The CDR3 consists of 12 residues. The CDR3 protein is CASSVAGGGQFF. As DNA, the CDR3 is TGTGCCAGCAGCGTAGCCGGTGGCGGGCAGTTCTTC.

The rearrangement joins TRBV30 to TRBJ1-1; D gene uncertain. The CDR3 has 15 amino acids. The germline gives CDR1 GTSNPN, CDR2 SVGIG (reference sequence). V lost 5 bases to trimming and J lost 2 bases, with 18 bases between them. Here the CDR3 reads CAWWAGTEGNTEAFF. CDR3 DNA sequence: TGTGCCTGGTGGGCTGGCACGGAAGGAAACACTGAAGCTTTCTTT. The complete variable domain, with remaining parts taken from reference TRBV30 and TRBJ1-1, reads SQTIHQWPATLVQPVGSPLSLECTVEGTSNPNLYWYRQAAGRGLQLLFYSVGIGQISSEVPQNLSASRPQDRQFILSSKKLLLSDSGFYLCAWWAGTEGNTEAFFGQGTRLTVV.

J is TRBJ2-1 and V is TRBV4-1; 7 nucleotides line up with TRBD1. The V gene's germline CDR1 is MGHRA and CDR2 YSYEKL. There are 15 residues in the CDR3. V was pared by 2 bases and J by 6 bases, with 7 bases of the junction left unmatched. CDR3 nucleotides: TGCGCCAGCAGCCAAAACAGGGGAAGGAGCAATGAGCAGTTCTTC. Translation: CASSQNRGRSNEQFF.

The V call is TRBV19, the J call TRBJ2-7, with D unclear. This CDR3 comprises 8 residues. V shed 7 bases and J shed 9 bases, with 4 bases lying between them. The germline gives CDR1 LNHDA, CDR2 SQIVND (reference sequence). The CDR3 sequence: CASKGQYF. DNA of the CDR3: TGTGCCAGTAAGGGGCAGTACTTC.

The chain combines TRBV4-3 with TRBJ1-2, with TRBD1 matching over 12 bases. Germline V gene lookup returns CDR1 LGHNA and CDR2 YSLEER. The ends lost 1 base at V and 7 bases at J; junction bases unmatched: 7. This CDR3 comprises 16 residues. The CDR3 DNA follows: TGCGCCAGCAGCCAAGTCGTGGGGACAGGGGGCTCTGGCTACACCTTC. It codes for CASSQVVGTGGSGYTF.

The chain joins TRBV4-2 to TRBJ2-3; 11 nucleotides agree with TRBD1. V lost 4 bases to trimming and J lost 6 bases; unmatched junction nucleotides: 12. Per germline, CDR1 LGHNA and CDR2 YNFKEQ. The CDR3 extends over 17 amino acids. In DNA, the CDR3 is TGTGCCAGCAGCCGGAGCCCGCGGGACAGGGGGTATGATACGCAGTATTTT. Encoded protein: CASSRSPRDRGYDTQYF.

The chain links TRBV29-1 to TRBJ2-4, with 8 nucleotides matching TRBD1. The CDR3 runs 14 residues. V was clipped by 5 bases and J by 3 bases; unmatched bases: 6. Germline V CDR1 and CDR2: SQVTM, ANQGSEA. CDR3 nucleotides: TGCAGCGTTCAGGACAGGGAGGTCAAAAACATTCAGTACTTC. This codes for CSVQDREVKNIQYF.

The chain uses TRBV5-4 and TRBJ2-1; D unclear. V was trimmed by 5 bases and J by 3 bases, leaving 15 bases between them. This CDR3 has 15 amino acids. The germline CDR1 and CDR2 sequences are SGHNT and YYREEE (reference sequence). The chain's CDR3 is CASRSAPEDYNEQFF. For the CDR3, the DNA is TGTGCCAGCAGGTCGGCTCCAGAGGACTACAATGAGCAGTTCTTC.

The rearrangement joins TRBV5-6 to TRBJ2-6; 7 bases map to TRBD1. The CDR3 runs to 15 residues. J gave up 2 bases and V 3 bases, and 2 bases lay outside the gene matches. CDR1 SGHDT and CDR2 YYEEEE come from the germline V gene. CDR3 nucleotide sequence: TGTGCCAGCAGCTGGGGGACAGCTGGGGCCAACGTCCTGACTTTC. Encoded protein: CASSWGTAGANVLTF. The full variable domain, in which reference TRBV5-6 and TRBJ2-6 provide the parts outside the CDR3, is DAGVTQSPTHLIKTRGQQVTLRCSPKSGHDTVSWYQQALGQGPQFIFQYYEEEERQRGNFPDRFSGHQFPNYSSELNVNALLLGDSALYLCASSWGTAGANVLTFGAGSRLTVL.

The genes are TRBV29-1 and TRBJ2-7; 11 bases map to TRBD1. V lost 6 bases to trimming and J lost 2 bases; unmatched junction nucleotides: 6. Germline assignment: CDR1 SQVTM and CDR2 ANQGSEA. The CDR3 sequence is 14 residues long. CDR3 sequence reads: CSVESGQGAYEQYF. The CDR3 nucleotides are TGCAGCGTGGAATCGGGACAGGGGGCCTACGAGCAGTACTTC.

The CDR3 DNA sequence: TGTGCCAGCAGCAACCCCGGGAGGGACAAGAATGGCTACACCTTC. Protein sequence: CASSNPGRDKNGYTF. V is TRBV7-9 and J is TRBJ1-2; tentatively, D is TRBD1 (6 bases). Germline CDR1 is SEHNR and CDR2 is FQNEAQ (reference sequence). CDR3 length: 15 residues. Trimming took off 5 bases at V and 6 bases at J, with 19 bases between the two ends. The whole variable domain, remainder taken from reference TRBV7-9 and TRBJ1-2, is DTGVSQNPRHKITKRGQNVTFRCDPISEHNRLYWYRQTLGQGPEFLTYFQNEAQLEKSRLLSDRFSAERPKGSFSTLEIQRTEQGDSAMYLCASSNPGRDKNGYTFGSGTRLTVV.

The gene calls are TRBV30 and TRBJ2-5, with a weak D call TRBD1 (5 bases). CDR1 and CDR2 (germline): GTSNPN, SVGIG (reference sequence). The ends were cut back, 0 bases at V and 3 bases at J, with 8 bases in the middle. CDR3 length: 13 amino acids. The CDR3 bases are TGTGCCTGGAGTGTATGGGGCGAAGAGACCCAGTACTTC. Its protein is CAWSVWGEETQYF.

The rearrangement links TRBV10-2 to TRBJ2-7; 8 nucleotides line up with TRBD2. CDR1 and CDR2 (germline): WSHSY, SAAADI. With V trimmed by 9 bases and J by 2 bases, 6 bases remained unmatched. This CDR3 comprises 13 residues. The CDR3 DNA reads as TGCGCCAGTGGAAGCGGGAGAACCTACGAGCAGTACTTC. This codes for CASGSGRTYEQYF.

The chain is built from TRBV6-5 and TRBJ1-1; D is unresolved. CDR3 length: 11 amino acids. The V end was cut by 7 bases, the J end by 5 bases, with 8 bases between. Germline CDR1 is MNHEY and CDR2 is SVGAGI. The DNA for the CDR3 is TGTGCCAGCATACTACGGACTGAAGCTTTCTTT. Translating gives CASILRTEAFF.

The chain uses TRBV7-7 and TRBJ1-5; TRBD1 agrees at 10 bases. V lost 5 bases to trimming and J lost 5 bases; unmatched junction nucleotides: 0. The germline V gene encodes CDR1 SSHAT and CDR2 FNYEAQ (reference sequence). The CDR3 has 13 amino acids. The CDR3 protein is CASSGQGDQPQHF. In DNA, the CDR3 is TGTGCCAGCAGCGGACAGGGGGATCAGCCCCAGCATTTT.